This TCR beta chain derives from a study of blood T cell repertoires in COVID-19. Clones were read by immunoSEQ multiplex PCR, and TCRdb kept only the in-frame ones, dropping some. The sample yields 300,000 to 400,000 clones, over 75% seen once. The origin of this receptor is a woman aged 25 to 39 with acute COVID-19. Sequencing input: PBMCs or T cells enriched from blood (not recorded which).

The CDR3 loop reads CASSPSGLAGPTYEQYF. CDR3 nucleotide sequence: TGTGCCAGCAGCCCGTCCGGGCTAGCGGGTCCTACCTACGAGCAGTACTTC. The V gene is TRBV7-9, the J gene TRBJ2-7; 8 nucleotides match TRBD2. Germline values: CDR1 SEHNR, CDR2 FQNEAQ (reference sequence). The CDR3 extends over 17 amino acids. Trimming removed 5 bases from V and 2 bases from J; junction bases left unmatched: 14.